This T cell receptor beta chain emerged from a study of a mutant IDH1 vaccine in newly diagnosed glioma. The study's findings and limits: Evidence of vaccine-induced immune responses was documented in about 93% of patients.

Concerning this clone itself: Its antigen is as yet unknown.

Sequenced by immunoSEQ multiplex PCR; TCRdb stores in-frame clones only, minus some. The data show 92,000 or so clones, roughly 87% seen once. V was clipped by 4 bases and J by 5 bases; unmatched bases: 9. The CDR3 has 16 amino acids. The V gene's germline CDR1 is MNHEY and CDR2 SMNVEV (reference sequence). As for time point: baseline, week 1 (first vaccination visit). Described treatment: pre-vaccination baseline after standard-of-care therapy. The sample consisted of PBMCs, taken from a glioma patient treated with radiotherapy, temozolomide or both. The V and J genes are TRBV27 and TRBJ2-5; 11 bases agree with TRBD1. The source of this sequence is a man between 40 and 49 years old with glioma. Some clones in this sample may be carry-over from other donors' samples. The CDR3 here is CASSWRTGGNRETQYF. The DNA of the CDR3 is TGTGCCAGCAGTTGGCGGACAGGGGGCAATAGGGAGACCCAGTACTTC.